This note documents a single T cell receptor beta chain sequence. No antigen is known for it. The read stops 3 residues short of the end of the CDR3; the missing end is completed from the germline J gene. This CDR3 comprises 13 residues. Germline CDR1 reads LNHDA; CDR2 reads SQIVND (reference sequence). These data come from a study of T cells in women clearing cervical HPV infection. HPV was found by MY09/MY11 PCR and dot-blot genotyping. Study-level findings and limits: CIN3+ cases had significantly higher TCR richness than controls; evenness did not differ. T-cell numbers per sample were unknown and may explain richness differences.

Method: immunoSEQ multiplex PCR; TCRdb's copy keeps in-frame clones and lacks some. Its listing shows tens of thousands of clones. The clonotype comes from a woman between 18 and 69 years old with a cervical HPV16 infection that either progressed to CIN3+ or cleared (not recorded which). The sequenced sample consisted of blood buffy coat. The gene calls are TRBV19 and TRBJ2-3; D ambiguous. The chain's CDR3 is CASSRSYQETQYF. The part of the CDR3 DNA that was read is TGTGCCAGTAGTCGCAGTTACCAAGAGACG.